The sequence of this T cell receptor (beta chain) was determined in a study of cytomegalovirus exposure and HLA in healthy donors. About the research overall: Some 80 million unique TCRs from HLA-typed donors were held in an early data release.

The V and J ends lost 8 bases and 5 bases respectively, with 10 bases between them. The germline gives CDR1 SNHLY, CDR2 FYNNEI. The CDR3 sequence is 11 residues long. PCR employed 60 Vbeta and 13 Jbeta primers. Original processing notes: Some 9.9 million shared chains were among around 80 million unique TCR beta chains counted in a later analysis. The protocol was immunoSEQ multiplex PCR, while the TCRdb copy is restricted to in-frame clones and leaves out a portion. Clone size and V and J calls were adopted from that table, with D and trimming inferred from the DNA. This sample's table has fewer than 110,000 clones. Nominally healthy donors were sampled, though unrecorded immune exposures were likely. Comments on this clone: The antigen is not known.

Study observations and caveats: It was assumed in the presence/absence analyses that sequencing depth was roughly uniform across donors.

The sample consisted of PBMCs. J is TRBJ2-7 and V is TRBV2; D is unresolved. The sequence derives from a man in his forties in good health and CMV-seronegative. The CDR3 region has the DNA TGTGCCAGCCGAGTGTCGAACGAGCAGTACTTC. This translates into CASRVSNEQYF.